These T cell receptor beta chains were read from a single sample in a study of T cells in Graves' hyperthyroidism and ophthalmopathy. Via MiXCR, TCRdb re-called the multiplex PCR reads, giving one row per CDR3 protein. The table includes hundreds of thousands of distinct CDR3 sequences, 14% to 15% detected once. Sequencing was carried out using blood. The source is a woman between 40 and 55 years old with Graves' ophthalmopathy. CDR3s include the opening cysteine and the closing phenylalanine or tryptophan. The order of the fields is clone size, V gene, J gene, D gene, CDR3 DNA, CDR3 protein. D genes are given only for firm matches. Clone size is stated in some rows and not others, as once, few, many or a class when expanded.

clone_size: many
v_call: TRBV24-1
j_call: TRBJ1-2
d_call: TRBD1
cdr3_nt: TGTGCCACCTCTGACAGGGGCCCTGTGGGGGGCTACACCTTC
cdr3_aa: CATSDRGPVGGYTF

clone_size: few
v_call: TRBV3-1
j_call: TRBJ2-7
d_call: -
cdr3_nt: TGTGCCAGCAGCCACTCCCCGATCACATACTCCTACGAGCAGTACTTC
cdr3_aa: CASSHSPITYSYEQYF

clone_size: many
v_call: TRBV28
j_call: TRBJ1-2
d_call: -
cdr3_nt: TGTGCCAGCAGTTTACGGGGCCGAGCGGACTATGGCTACACCTTC
cdr3_aa: CASSLRGRADYGYTF

clone_size: many
v_call: TRBV12-3/TRBV12-4
j_call: TRBJ1-2
d_call: TRBD1
cdr3_nt: TGTGCCAGCAGTCCCGGGGACAGCGGCTACACCTTC
cdr3_aa: CASSPGDSGYTF

clone_size: many
v_call: TRBV28
j_call: TRBJ2-7
d_call: -
cdr3_nt: TGTGCCAGCAAGGCAGGGATTCCCTACGAGCAGTACTTC
cdr3_aa: CASKAGIPYEQYF

clone_size: large
v_call: TRBV28
j_call: TRBJ2-7
d_call: TRBD1
cdr3_nt: TGTGCCAGCAGTTTCTTCATCGACAGGGCCATGAGAAACGAGCAGTACTTC
cdr3_aa: CASSFFIDRAMRNEQYF

clone_size: -
v_call: TRBV11-2
j_call: TRBJ1-6
d_call: -
cdr3_nt: TGTGCCAGCAGCCCGGATCCAGCTTCGGGTAATTCACCCCTCCACTTT
cdr3_aa: CASSPDPASGNSPLHF

clone_size: many
v_call: TRBV6-1
j_call: TRBJ2-7
d_call: -
cdr3_nt: TGTGCCAGCAGCCTTGACAGTCGGACCACCGACGAGCAGTACTTC
cdr3_aa: CASSLDSRTTDEQYF

clone_size: many
v_call: TRBV20-1
j_call: TRBJ2-7
d_call: -
cdr3_nt: TGCAGTGCTTTCACAGGGCTGGGCTACGAGCAGTACTTC
cdr3_aa: CSAFTGLGYEQYF

clone_size: many
v_call: TRBV20-1
j_call: TRBJ2-7
d_call: TRBD2
cdr3_nt: TGCAGTGCTGACCAATCTGCGGGAGGTACCTACGAGCAGTACTTC
cdr3_aa: CSADQSAGGTYEQYF

clone_size: -
v_call: TRBV6-1
j_call: TRBJ2-5
d_call: -
cdr3_nt: TGTGCCAGCAAACCACTCTTGGCGGACCAAGAGACCCAGTACTTC
cdr3_aa: CASKPLLADQETQYF

clone_size: few
v_call: TRBV20-1
j_call: TRBJ1-2
d_call: -
cdr3_nt: TGCAGTGCTAGCCCCCCAGGGGCGTATGGCTACACCTTC
cdr3_aa: CSASPPGAYGYTF

clone_size: few
v_call: TRBV28
j_call: TRBJ2-7
d_call: -
cdr3_nt: TGTGCCAGCAGTTCTATCTACACCACCTACGAGCAGTACTTC
cdr3_aa: CASSSIYTTYEQYF

clone_size: many
v_call: TRBV2
j_call: TRBJ2-4
d_call: -
cdr3_nt: TGTGCCAGCAGTTACAGGGTGGACATTCAGTACTTC
cdr3_aa: CASSYRVDIQYF

clone_size: -
v_call: TRBV5-1
j_call: TRBJ2-7
d_call: TRBD1
cdr3_nt: TGCGCCAGCAGCTTGGCAGGACAGGGGGCTCCTTTCTTCTCCTACGAGCAGTACTTC
cdr3_aa: CASSLAGQGAPFFSYEQYF

clone_size: many
v_call: TRBV12-5
j_call: TRBJ1-5
d_call: TRBD1
cdr3_nt: TGTGCTAGTGGTGGCGGGACAGGGACAAGCAATCAGCCCCAGCATTTT
cdr3_aa: CASGGGTGTSNQPQHF

clone_size: many
v_call: TRBV20-1
j_call: TRBJ2-7
d_call: -
cdr3_nt: TGCAGTGGTGGGATATCCTACGAGCAGTACTTC
cdr3_aa: CSGGISYEQYF

clone_size: many
v_call: TRBV20-1
j_call: TRBJ1-2
d_call: -
cdr3_nt: TGCAGTGCTAACGACAGATCCTATGGCTACACCTTC
cdr3_aa: CSANDRSYGYTF

clone_size: -
v_call: TRBV6-2/TRBV6-3
j_call: TRBJ1-2
d_call: -
cdr3_nt: TGTGCCAGCAGTTACCCCGCAAAAGCGGATGGCTACACCTTC
cdr3_aa: CASSYPAKADGYTF

clone_size: many
v_call: TRBV28
j_call: TRBJ2-7
d_call: -
cdr3_nt: TGTGCCAGCAGTTTTGGTAGAGGCCCCTACGAGCAGTACTTC
cdr3_aa: CASSFGRGPYEQYF

clone_size: many
v_call: TRBV19
j_call: TRBJ1-2
d_call: -
cdr3_nt: TGTGCCAGTAGTACATCGACTCGGGGGTACACCTTC
cdr3_aa: CASSTSTRGYTF

clone_size: -
v_call: TRBV6-5
j_call: TRBJ2-7
d_call: TRBD1
cdr3_nt: TGTGCCAGCAGTTACACCCAGGGGGCCTACGAGCAGTACTTC
cdr3_aa: CASSYTQGAYEQYF